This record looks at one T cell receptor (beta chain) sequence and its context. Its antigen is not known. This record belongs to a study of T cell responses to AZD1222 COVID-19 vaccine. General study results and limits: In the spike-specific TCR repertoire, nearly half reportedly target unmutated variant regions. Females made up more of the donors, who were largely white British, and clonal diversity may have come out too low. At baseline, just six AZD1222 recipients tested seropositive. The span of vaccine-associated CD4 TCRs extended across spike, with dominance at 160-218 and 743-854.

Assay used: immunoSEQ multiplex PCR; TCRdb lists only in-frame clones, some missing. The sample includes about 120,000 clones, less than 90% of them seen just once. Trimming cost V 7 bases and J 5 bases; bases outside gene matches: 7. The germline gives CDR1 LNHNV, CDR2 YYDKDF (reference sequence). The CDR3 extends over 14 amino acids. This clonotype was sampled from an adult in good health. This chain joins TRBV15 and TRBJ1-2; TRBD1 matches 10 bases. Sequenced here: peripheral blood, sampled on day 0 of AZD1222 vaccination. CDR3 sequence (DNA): TGTGCCACCACCGACAGGGGGCTGGGATATGGCTACACCTTC. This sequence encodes CATTDRGLGYGYTF.